These 16 T cell receptor beta chains were all obtained from the same sample, sequenced in a study of radiation and T cells in renal cell carcinoma. Libraries were prepared by immunoSEQ multiplex PCR; TCRdb keeps only in-frame clonotypes and omits some of them. This table holds 100,000 to 150,000 clones, about four fifths found once. The sample's time point: baseline pretreatment blood. Specified treatment: 15 Gy SBRT to primary tumor, nephrectomy 4 weeks later. The sample was blood, taken from a patient whose treatment included radiotherapy and nephrectomy. These receptors were taken from a woman in her sixties or seventies with renal cell carcinoma.

V gene TRBV5-5 combines with J gene TRBJ1-5; tentatively, D is TRBD1 (5 bases). The CDR3 is made up of 14 amino acids. The ends were cut back, 3 bases at V and 3 bases at J, with 10 bases in the middle. CDR1 and CDR2 from the germline V gene are SGHKS and YYEKEE (reference sequence). The CDR3 spells CASSWDGSNQPQHF. Written as DNA, the CDR3 is TGTGCCAGCAGCTGGGACGGATCCAATCAGCCCCAGCATTTT.

The CDR3 loop is CASSLVGGPEDIQYF. Here the CDR3 DNA reads TGTGCCAGCAGCTTAGTCGGGGGTCCTGAAGACATTCAGTACTTC. V gene TRBV7-9 combines with J gene TRBJ2-4; D possibly corresponds to TRBD2 (6 bases). This CDR3 is built from 15 residues. Trimming shortened V by 1 base and J by 8 bases, and 15 bases separated the two germline ends. Germline V gene data show CDR1 as SEHNR and CDR2 as FQNEAQ (reference sequence).

This clone has a handful of counts. V is TRBV11-2 and J is TRBJ2-3; D is uncertain. The CDR3 runs to 12 residues. V was clipped by 5 bases and J by 2 bases, with 5 bases between them. Germline CDR1 SGHAT, CDR2 FQNNGV. The CDR3 DNA reads as TGTGCCAGCAGCACATACACAGATACGCAGTATTTT. Translated, it gives CASSTYTDTQYF.

The rearrangement uses TRBV19 and TRBJ1-6, with 7 bases that match TRBD1. This CDR3 spans 16 amino acids. CDR1 LNHDA and CDR2 SQIVND come from the germline V gene (reference sequence). J gave up 3 bases and V 10 bases, and 12 bases lay outside the gene matches. The CDR3 DNA reads as TGTGCCACCAGGACCGGGACAGATATCTATAATTCACCCCTCCACTTT. This encodes CATRTGTDIYNSPLHF.

J is TRBJ1-2 and V is TRBV7-9, with 7 bases matching TRBD1. Germline V gene data show CDR1 as SEHNR and CDR2 as FQNEAQ (reference sequence). After removal of 5 bases from V and 6 bases from J, the junction contained 9 bases not matched to a gene. This CDR3 is 14 amino acids long. In DNA, the CDR3 is TGTGCCAGCAGCCGACCGGACAGGTTTAATGGCTACACCTTC. It translates to CASSRPDRFNGYTF.

This clone was seen only once. The CDR3 DNA reads as TGCAGCGTTGACCGCCCTGGGGGTAGCGGGGGGATCTCCTACGAGCAGTACTTC. It specifies CSVDRPGGSGGISYEQYF. This chain uses TRBV29-1 with TRBJ2-7; TRBD2 aligns across 10 bases. The CDR3 extends over 18 amino acids. V was clipped by 3 bases and J by 0 bases; unmatched bases: 14. CDR1 and CDR2 from the germline V gene are SQVTM and ANQGSEA.

V and J are TRBV2 and TRBJ2-7; D uncertain. The germline V gene has CDR1 SNHLY and CDR2 FYNNEI. The V end was cut by 2 bases, the J end by 0 bases, with 8 bases between. The CDR3 length is 14 residues. The CDR3 protein is CASSEWWSSYEQYF. The CDR3 DNA follows: TGTGCCAGCAGTGAATGGTGGAGCTCCTACGAGCAGTACTTC.

This chain joins TRBV19 and TRBJ2-1; TRBD2 matches 10 bases. Germline V gene data show CDR1 as LNHDA and CDR2 as SQIVND (reference sequence). This CDR3 is 16 amino acids long. J gave up 4 bases and V 4 bases, and 7 bases lay outside the gene matches. CDR3 residues: CASSSYLGLAYNEQFF. CDR3 nucleotides: TGTGCCAGTAGTAGCTACCTGGGACTAGCGTACAATGAGCAGTTCTTC.

The J gene is TRBJ2-3, the V gene TRBV7-2, with 11 nucleotides matching TRBD2. Germline lookup yields CDR1 SGHTA and CDR2 FQGNSA. J lost 5 bases, V lost 1 base, and 8 bases had no gene match. The CDR3 is 17 amino acids. For the CDR3, the DNA is TGTGCCAGCAGCTTAGTGGTAGCGGGAGGGCCTGTAGATACGCAGTATTTT. Translation: CASSLVVAGGPVDTQYF.

V usage is TRBV6-1 and J usage is TRBJ1-2, with D maybe TRBD1 (5 bases). V lost 6 bases and J lost 8, with 22 bases in between. Germline lookup yields CDR1 MNHNS and CDR2 SASEGT. The CDR3 length is 15 residues. The CDR3 protein is CASSEGRQLPGGYTF. CDR3 nucleotides: TGTGCCAGCAGCGAGGGACGACAGTTACCTGGGGGCTACACCTTC.

This clone was recorded a few times. V and J are TRBV7-9 and TRBJ2-7, with D perhaps TRBD2 (5 bases). Germline loops: CDR1 SEHNR, CDR2 FQNEAQ (reference sequence). V lost 1 base and J 5 bases, leaving 9 bases between the germline ends. The CDR3 covers 13 residues. CDR3 amino acids: CASSLGAANEQYF. The CDR3 coding sequence is TGTGCCAGCAGCTTAGGAGCGGCCAACGAGCAGTACTTC.

The chain couples TRBV4-3 to TRBJ1-1, with 9 nucleotides matching TRBD1. This CDR3 is built from 15 residues. J was trimmed by 2 bases and V by 4 bases; bases with no gene match: 5. Germline assignment: CDR1 LGHNA and CDR2 YSLEER. The CDR3 DNA reads as TGCGCCAGCAGCCTAGTGGGACAGGGAAACACTGAAGCTTTCTTT. As protein: CASSLVGQGNTEAFF.

CDR3 sequence: CASSPGVGRETQYF. The CDR3 DNA follows: TGTGCCAGCAGCCCGGGGGTTGGGAGGGAGACCCAGTACTTC. The chain uses TRBV5-5 and TRBJ2-5; D might be TRBD2 (6 bases). Trimming took 4 bases from V and 5 from J, leaving 15 bases between them. Germline lookup yields CDR1 SGHKS and CDR2 YYEKEE (reference sequence). This CDR3 spans 14 amino acids.

This sequence joins TRBV5-1 and TRBJ2-7; TRBD2 matches 11 bases. Trimming took 4 bases from V and 3 from J; bases not matched to a gene: 6. This CDR3 has 15 amino acids. Germline CDR1 SGHRS, CDR2 YFSETQ. The CDR3 DNA follows: TGCGCCAGCAGCCTGGGGACTAGCGGTTTCTACGAGCAGTACTTC. Translation gives CASSLGTSGFYEQYF.

In its sample, this clone was seen many times. The chain joins TRBV7-9 to TRBJ1-2; TRBD1 agrees at 8 bases. The CDR3 is 13 residues long. With V trimmed by 4 bases and J by 6 bases, 4 bases remained unmatched. CDR1 is SEHNR, CDR2 FQNEAQ, per germline (reference sequence). CDR3 in DNA: TGTGCCAGCAGCTGGACAGGGTCGGATGGCTACACCTTC. Its translation: CASSWTGSDGYTF.

The rearrangement links TRBV19 to TRBJ2-7; 12 bases map to TRBD1. The CDR3 sequence is 13 residues long. V shed 5 bases and J 11 bases; nucleotides not matched to a gene: 7. Germline CDR1 reads LNHDA; CDR2 reads SQIVND (reference sequence). In DNA, the CDR3 is TGTGCCAGTAGTGGGGACAGGGGGCGCACGGAGTACTTC. It codes for CASSGDRGRTEYF.